The 31 T cell receptor beta chains in this list originate from one sample, sequenced in a study of beta chain features in type 1 diabetes. Overall study results and limits: In every one of the four CD4+ subsets, TCRB CDR3s were moderately but significantly shorter in Type 1 diabetes patients.

No antigens are known for them. The sequenced template was cDNA made from the entire isolated RNA. Generated by immunoSEQ multiplex PCR, the TCRdb table keeps only in-frame clones and is missing some. The table has a few hundred thousand clones, roughly a quarter seen once. Sequenced sample: naive CD4+ T cells from blood. These receptors were taken from a woman aged 30 to 39 with type 1 diabetes.

This clone was counted between two and nine times. V gene TRBV30 combines with J gene TRBJ1-1; weak D call: TRBD1 (6 bases). This CDR3 is 16 amino acids long. Germline lookup yields CDR1 GTSNPN and CDR2 SVGIG (reference sequence). The ends were cut back, 4 bases at V and 1 base at J, with 19 bases in the middle. The CDR3 sequence: CAWTGGDSNPNTEAFF. The CDR3 coding sequence is TGTGCCTGGACGGGGGGCGATTCGAATCCGAACACTGAAGCTTTCTTT.

CDR3 sequence (DNA): TGTGCCAGCAGTTTTCTTGGAGGCGGCTACACCTTC. Protein: CASSFLGGGYTF. The chain has TRBV28 and TRBJ1-2; D uncertain. The CDR3 length is 12 residues. V was clipped by 3 bases and J by 8 bases, with 10 bases between them. Germline V gene data show CDR1 as MDHEN and CDR2 as SYDVKM.

This chain links TRBV29-1 with TRBJ2-1; D may be TRBD2 (7 bases). Germline V gene sequence: CDR1 SQVTM, CDR2 ANQGSEA. The length of the CDR3 is 15 residues. The V gene lost 7 bases and the J gene lost 0 bases, with 16 bases spanning the gap. The DNA of the CDR3 is TGCAGCGCTGAGGGGGGGCACGGCTCCTACAATGAGCAGTTCTTC. It codes for CSAEGGHGSYNEQFF.

This clone was detected only a few times. This specimen includes other DNA sequences encoding the same CDR3. The V and J genes are TRBV7-3 and TRBJ2-1; TRBD2 might be the D (5 bases). V was clipped by 5 bases and J by 0 bases, with 11 bases between them. Germline values: CDR1 SGHTA, CDR2 FQGTGA. The CDR3 extends over 15 amino acids. CDR3 amino acids: CASSPSGSSYNEQFF. The CDR3 DNA is TGTGCCAGCAGCCCAAGTGGGAGCTCCTACAATGAGCAGTTCTTC.

This clone was found a few times. This rearrangement joins TRBV2 to TRBJ2-3, with TRBD2 as a possible D gene (5 bases). The CDR3 consists of 15 residues. V dropped 3 bases and J dropped 3 bases, with 13 bases sitting between them. CDR1 SNHLY and CDR2 FYNNEI come from the germline V gene. This CDR3 is CASSDPGFRTDTQYF. Here the CDR3 DNA reads TGTGCCAGCAGTGATCCGGGGTTTCGGACAGATACGCAGTATTTT.

This clone was recorded a few times. The chain carries TRBV15 and TRBJ2-7; D is unclear. Trimming cost V 0 bases and J 3 bases, with 9 bases left between them. The germline V gene has CDR1 LNHNV and CDR2 YYDKDF (reference sequence). The CDR3 is 14 amino acids. The CDR3 DNA reads as TGTGCCACCAGCAGAGATAGATCCGTCTACGAGCAGTACTTC. Protein sequence: CATSRDRSVYEQYF.

This clone was counted a few times. Written as DNA, the CDR3 is TGTGCCTGGAGAGTCACAGGGTTTGGCACTGAAGCTTTCTTT. The encoded protein is CAWRVTGFGTEAFF. This rearrangement joins TRBV30 to TRBJ1-1; tentative D call: TRBD1 (6 bases). CDR3 length equals 14 residues. The germline V gene encodes CDR1 GTSNPN and CDR2 SVGIG (reference sequence). The V end was cut by 3 bases, the J end by 4 bases, with 15 bases between.

V usage is TRBV9 and J usage is TRBJ2-7; 8 bases match TRBD1. This CDR3 contains 13 residues. The V segment lost 0 bases and the J segment 9 bases; nucleotides outside the gene matches: 5. CDR1 is SGDLS and CDR2 is YYNGEE in the germline V gene. CDR3 sequence (DNA): TGTGCCAGCAGCGTAGATCTGGGACAGGCGCAGTACTTC. This sequence encodes CASSVDLGQAQYF.

This clone turned up a few times. This sample includes further DNA sequences coding for the same CDR3. This chain connects TRBV18 to TRBJ2-5; D may be TRBD2 (5 bases). Germline values: CDR1 KGHSH, CDR2 LQKENI. With 0 bases removed from V and 2 bases from J, the gap between germline ends came to 7 bases. CDR3 length: 14 residues. Written as DNA, the CDR3 is TGTGCCAGCTCACCACCGACGGGACAAGAGACCCAGTACTTC. Amino acid sequence: CASSPPTGQETQYF.

The chain couples TRBV18 to TRBJ1-5; 7 nucleotides line up with TRBD1. The trim removed 4 bases at V and 7 bases at J, leaving 7 bases unmatched. The CDR3 length is 14 residues. The germline CDR1 and CDR2 sequences are KGHSH and LQKENI. In nucleotides, the CDR3 is TGTGCCAGCTCACAACGACAGGGATGGCAGCCCCAGCATTTT. Translating gives CASSQRQGWQPQHF.

This clone was seen more than once but under ten times. The chain recombines TRBV10-3 with TRBJ2-5; D uncertain. V lost 6 bases to trimming and J lost 5 bases, with 10 bases between them. Germline V lookup: CDR1 ENHRY, CDR2 SYGVKD. This CDR3 has 12 amino acids. The DNA of the CDR3 is TGTGCCATCAGCTCCGACGGGGAGACCCAGTACTTC. Translating it yields CAISSDGETQYF.

This clone has just a few counts. The chain combines TRBV29-1 with TRBJ1-2, with unresolved D. The V gene lost 4 bases and the J gene lost 4 bases, with 10 bases spanning the gap. The CDR3 covers 12 residues. Germline assignment: CDR1 SQVTM and CDR2 ANQGSEA. CDR3 in amino acids: CSVVGWSYGYTF. CDR3 sequence (DNA): TGCAGCGTTGTCGGCTGGAGCTATGGCTACACCTTC.

This chain joins TRBV4-1 and TRBJ1-5, with TRBD1 as a possible D gene (5 bases). V lost 4 bases to trimming and J lost 3 bases, with 13 bases between them. CDR1 and CDR2 from the germline V gene are MGHRA and YSYEKL. The CDR3 runs to 15 residues. The CDR3 DNA reads TGCGCCAGCAGCCGCGGTGGGGGGATCAATCAGCCCCAGCATTTT. This gives the protein CASSRGGGINQPQHF.

In its sample, this clone was seen a few times. The chain uses TRBV15 and TRBJ1-5; TRBD1 might be the D (5 bases). Germline values: CDR1 LNHNV, CDR2 YYDKDF (reference sequence). The V and J ends lost 3 bases and 7 bases respectively, with 13 bases between them. This CDR3 is 14 amino acids long. CDR3 region: CATSRQGSRQPQHF. CDR3 DNA sequence: TGTGCCACCAGCAGGCAGGGCTCTCGACAGCCCCAGCATTTT.

The genes are TRBV30 and TRBJ2-1; a possible D gene is TRBD2 (6 bases). The CDR3 spans 13 residues. V was trimmed by 4 bases and J by 2 bases, leaving 9 bases between them. Germline lookup yields CDR1 GTSNPN and CDR2 SVGIG (reference sequence). This chain's CDR3 is CAWTSVTYNEQFF. In nucleotides, the CDR3 is TGTGCCTGGACTAGCGTAACCTACAATGAGCAGTTCTTC.

In its sample, this clone was seen a few times. The CDR3 nucleotides read TGTGCCAGCAGACCGGGAGGGGGCACAGATACGCAGTATTTT. This gives the protein CASRPGGGTDTQYF. This chain links TRBV2 with TRBJ2-3; 8 nucleotides agree with TRBD2. The CDR3 has 14 amino acids. In germline, CDR1 is SNHLY, CDR2 FYNNEI. V lost 6 bases and J lost 1; bases outside the gene matches: 3.

This clone turned up a few times. V is TRBV23-1 and J is TRBJ2-4, with D hard to call. TRBV23-1 is an open reading frame whose function is uncertain. CDR3 size: 16 residues. The V gene lost 7 bases and the J gene lost 3 bases, with 19 bases spanning the gap. CDR3 in amino acids: CASNVGLRGVKNIQYF. In DNA form, the CDR3 reads TGCGCCAGCAACGTCGGCCTTAGAGGCGTCAAAAACATTCAGTACTTC.

The V call is TRBV9, the J call TRBJ2-6; D not certain. This CDR3 contains 18 residues. V was clipped by 0 bases and J by 1 base, with 14 bases between them. Germline V gene lookup returns CDR1 SGDLS and CDR2 YYNGEE. The CDR3 reads CASSVEYSAGSGANVLTF. The DNA for the CDR3 is TGTGCCAGCAGCGTAGAGTACTCGGCAGGATCTGGGGCCAACGTCCTGACTTTC.

The chain couples TRBV29-1 to TRBJ2-5; D remains unclear. V lost 5 bases and J lost 1, with 14 bases in between. Germline CDR1 and CDR2: SQVTM and ANQGSEA. The CDR3 is 14 residues long. The CDR3 DNA is TGCAGCGTTCGAAGCCTGCACCTCCAAGAGACCCAGTACTTC. Its translation: CSVRSLHLQETQYF.

The rearrangement links TRBV29-1 to TRBJ1-1, with a possible D match to TRBD1 (5 bases). Trimming cost V 8 bases and J 0 bases, with 16 bases left between them. The CDR3 is made up of 14 amino acids. CDR1 is SQVTM and CDR2 is ANQGSEA in the germline V gene. CDR3 loop: CSFREWSMNTEAFF. The CDR3 nucleotides are TGCAGCTTCAGGGAATGGTCCATGAACACTGAAGCTTTCTTT. Full variable domain (rest looked up from reference TRBV29-1 and TRBJ1-1): SAVISQKPSRDICQRGTSLTIQCQVDSQVTMMFWYRQQPGQSLTLIATANQGSEATYESGFVIDKFPISRPNLTFSTLTVSNMSPEDSSIYLCSFREWSMNTEAFFGQGTRLTVV.

The J gene is TRBJ1-2, the V gene TRBV23-1, with D unresolved. TRBV23-1 is an open reading frame, and its role is uncertain. The CDR3 covers 15 residues. With 2 bases removed from V and 3 bases from J, the gap between germline ends came to 13 bases. The DNA of the CDR3 is TGCGCCAGCAGTCAAGACAATGACCGTGACTATGGCTACACCTTC. It encodes CASSQDNDRDYGYTF.

The chain is built from TRBV7-9 and TRBJ2-1; 10 positions match TRBD2. Per the germline V gene, CDR1 is SEHNR and CDR2 is FQNEAQ (reference sequence). CDR3 size: 18 residues. The trim removed 4 bases at V and 5 bases at J, leaving 14 bases unmatched. CDR3 bases: TGTGCCAGCAGCTCGTCCCGGACTAGCGGAGCGTCTCACAATGAGCAGTTCTTC. This encodes CASSSSRTSGASHNEQFF. Variable domain in full (rest from reference TRBV7-9 and TRBJ2-1): DTGVSQNPRHKITKRGQNVTFRCDPISEHNRLYWYRQTLGQGPEFLTYFQNEAQLEKSRLLSDRFSAERPKGSFSTLEIQRTEQGDSAMYLCASSSSRTSGASHNEQFFGPGTRLTVL.

The CDR3 loop reads CASSPGTDGYGYTF. In DNA, the CDR3 is TGCGCCAGCAGTCCTGGGACAGACGGATATGGCTACACCTTC. The chain uses TRBV5-1 and TRBJ1-2; 7 bases fit TRBD1. Germline V lookup: CDR1 SGHRS, CDR2 YFSETQ. V was clipped by 5 bases and J by 5 bases; unmatched bases: 9. CDR3 length: 14 amino acids.

This chain links TRBV4-2 with TRBJ1-1; no clear D. This CDR3 spans 15 amino acids. Germline values: CDR1 LGHNA, CDR2 YNFKEQ. With 4 bases removed from V and 5 bases from J, the gap between germline ends came to 17 bases. The CDR3 sequence is CASSPAGASETEAFF. CDR3 bases: TGTGCCAGCAGCCCCGCGGGAGCCTCGGAAACTGAAGCTTTCTTT.

This clone was recorded a few times. The chain links TRBV11-3 to TRBJ2-5; possible D gene TRBD1, 6 bases. The CDR3 covers 15 residues. V dropped 5 bases and J dropped 7 bases, with 20 bases sitting between them. Germline V gene data show CDR1 as SGHNT and CDR2 as YENEEA. CDR3 residues: CASSTGTGSGLTQYF. The CDR3 DNA sequence: TGTGCCAGCAGCACAGGTACAGGGTCGGGTTTGACCCAGTACTTC.

The chain uses TRBV5-1 and TRBJ2-1, with D perhaps TRBD2 (6 bases). Deletions cut 6 bases from V and 5 bases from J, with 18 bases between. The CDR3 has 15 residues. The germline CDR1 and CDR2 sequences are SGHRS and YFSETQ. CDR3 coding DNA: TGCGCCAGCAAGATACCCGGGAGCGGTCACAATGAGCAGTTCTTC. This codes for CASKIPGSGHNEQFF. The whole variable domain, remainder taken from reference TRBV5-1 and TRBJ2-1, is KAGVTQTPRYLIKTRGQQVTLSCSPISGHRSVSWYQQTPGQGLQFLFEYFSETQRNKGNFPGRFSGRQFSNSRSEMNVSTLELGDSALYLCASKIPGSGHNEQFFGPGTRLTVL.

This clone came up a few times. The gene calls are TRBV15 and TRBJ2-6; D is possibly TRBD1 (6 bases). The CDR3 has 16 residues. V was pared by 4 bases and J by 1 base, with 11 bases between. Germline V gene data show CDR1 as LNHNV and CDR2 as YYDKDF (reference sequence). Written as DNA, the CDR3 is TGTGCCACCAGCACAAGACAGGATTCTGGGGCCAACGTCCTGACTTTC. Translated: CATSTRQDSGANVLTF.

The chain is built from TRBV25-1 and TRBJ2-7, with 10 bases that match TRBD2. The junction had 13 bases not matched to a gene; V was cut back by 7 bases and J by 7 bases. The CDR3 is 15 residues long. CDR1 and CDR2 (germline): MGHDK, SYGVNS. DNA for the CDR3: TGTGCCAGCACCCCAATAGCGGGAGGACCTCTAGAGCAGTACTTC. It specifies CASTPIAGGPLEQYF.

This chain joins TRBV9 and TRBJ2-7, with 10 bases identical to TRBD2. This CDR3 is built from 15 residues. Germline CDR1 and CDR2: SGDLS and YYNGEE. The J segment lost 2 bases and the V segment lost 4 bases, leaving 6 bases of the junction unmatched. The CDR3 region is CASSPELAGPYEQYF. The CDR3 nucleotides read TGTGCCAGCAGCCCAGAACTAGCGGGGCCCTACGAGCAGTACTTC.

This clone was detected only a few times. The V gene is TRBV9, the J gene TRBJ2-1; weak D call: TRBD1 (6 bases). Trimming took off 0 bases at V and 3 bases at J, with 7 bases between the two ends. Looked up from germline, CDR1 is SGDLS and CDR2 is YYNGEE. This CDR3 spans 14 amino acids. The CDR3 coding sequence is TGTGCCAGCAGCGTAGAGGGGGACTACAATGAGCAGTTCTTC. Protein sequence: CASSVEGDYNEQFF. The whole variable domain, remainder taken from reference TRBV9 and TRBJ2-1, is DSGVTQTPKHLITATGQRVTLRCSPRSGDLSVYWYQQSLDQGLQFLIQYYNGEERAKGNILERFSAQQFPDLHSELNLSSLELGDSALYFCASSVEGDYNEQFFGPGTRLTVL.

This clone showed up just a few times. V is TRBV6-4 and J is TRBJ1-5; 7 nucleotides line up with TRBD1. Germline CDR1 MRHNA, CDR2 SNTAGT. J was trimmed by 3 bases and V by 7 bases; bases with no gene match: 9. The CDR3 has 15 amino acids. The CDR3 sequence: CASTPGQLLNQPQHF. The CDR3 bases are TGTGCCAGCACCCCGGGACAGCTACTCAATCAGCCCCAGCATTTT.